This T cell receptor (beta chain) is drawn from a study of blood T cells in healthy people across ages. The study, taken as a whole, reports: Since the PBMCs were unsorted, naive and antigen-experienced cells could not be conclusively compared.

Germline V gene data show CDR1 as MNHEY and CDR2 as SMNVEV (reference sequence). Trimming cost V 3 bases and J 6 bases; bases outside gene matches: 10. The CDR3 is 17 amino acids. In regard to this clonotype: Its antigen is undetermined.

Healthy Caucasians from Russia aged about 6 to 95 served as donors. A second 7 to 11 cycle PCR used barcoded and J-beta primers. TCRdb reprocessed the 5' RACE reads with MiXCR, giving one entry per CDR3 protein. Of hundreds of thousands of distinct CDR3 sequences detected, around 21% appear once; the ten largest clones hold 3.5% to 4%. The V call is TRBV27, the J call TRBJ2-1, with 11 positions matching TRBD2. The TCR was taken from a man aged 65-85 years in good health. Sequencing used blood. The CDR3 here is CASSFQSSGRPGNEQFF. The CDR3 nucleotides read TGTGCCAGCAGTTTTCAATCTAGCGGGAGGCCTGGCAATGAGCAGTTCTTC.